One sample yielded the 32 T cell receptor beta chains listed below, sequenced in a study of blood T cell repertoires in COVID-19. This table comes from immunoSEQ multiplex PCR, and its TCRdb copy is limited to in-frame clones, with some not included. Here the sample spans 110,000 or so clones, about 90% being singletons. The sequenced material came from peripheral blood. Every receptor here comes from a woman in her fifties or sixties with acute or convalescent COVID-19.

V is TRBV20-1 and J is TRBJ2-3; D is unclear. The V gene's germline CDR1 is DFQATT and CDR2 SNEGSKA (reference sequence). The CDR3 has 13 residues. The V and J ends lost 3 bases and 2 bases respectively, with 9 bases between them. Written as DNA, the CDR3 is TGCAGTGCTAGTCTCCTCGTCACAGATACGCAGTATTTT. It is translated as CSASLLVTDTQYF.

CDR3 protein: CASSPLLTGNYGYTF. Here the CDR3 DNA reads TGCGCCAGCAGCCCCCTGCTAACAGGGAACTATGGCTACACCTTC. The V and J genes are TRBV4-1 and TRBJ1-2, with a possible D match to TRBD1 (6 bases). Germline CDR1 is MGHRA and CDR2 is YSYEKL. This CDR3 has 15 residues. V was cut by 4 bases and J by 2 bases, with 14 bases left in between.

The chain joins TRBV2 to TRBJ2-3; 13 positions agree with TRBD2. The CDR3 runs to 16 residues. V was pared by 6 bases and J by 2 bases, with 5 bases of the junction left unmatched. Germline loops: CDR1 SNHLY, CDR2 FYNNEI. The DNA of the CDR3 is TGTGCCAGCAGCACTAGCGGGGGGGCTGCCACAGATACGCAGTATTTT. Encoded protein: CASSTSGGAATDTQYF.

This chain uses TRBV14 with TRBJ2-1; 11 bases are a match to TRBD2. Germline V gene data show CDR1 as SGHDN and CDR2 as FVKESK. The CDR3 is made up of 16 amino acids. Losses at the gene ends were 4 bases for V and 6 bases for J; bases not matched to a gene: 8. CDR3 region: CASSLLGTSGFNEQFF. The CDR3 DNA is TGTGCCAGCAGCCTCCTAGGGACTAGCGGATTCAATGAGCAGTTCTTC. Full variable domain (rest looked up from reference TRBV14 and TRBJ2-1): EAGVTQFPSHSVIEKGQTVTLRCDPISGHDNLYWYRRVMGKEIKFLLHFVKESKQDESGMPNNRFLAERTGGTYSTLKVQPAELEDSGVYFCASSLLGTSGFNEQFFGPGTRLTVL.

The rearrangement uses TRBV7-9 and TRBJ1-3, with a possible D match to TRBD1 (6 bases). CDR3 length: 14 residues. Trimming pared 5 bases from V and 0 bases from J, leaving 8 bases between. The germline V gene has CDR1 SEHNR and CDR2 FQNEAQ (reference sequence). The CDR3 loop is CASSRQVSGNTIYF. CDR3 nucleotides: TGTGCCAGCAGCCGACAGGTCTCTGGAAACACCATATATTTT.

J is TRBJ2-7 and V is TRBV7-2; TRBD1 matches at 9 bases. The germline CDR1 and CDR2 sequences are SGHTA and FQGNSA. Trimming removed 5 bases from V and 6 bases from J; junction bases left unmatched: 8. The CDR3 loop spans 14 amino acids. The CDR3 protein is CASSPGQGKGEQYF. The CDR3 DNA follows: TGTGCCAGCAGCCCCGGACAGGGGAAAGGCGAGCAGTACTTC. The whole variable domain, remainder taken from reference TRBV7-2 and TRBJ2-7, is GAGVSQSPSNKVTEKGKDVELRCDPISGHTALYWYRQSLGQGLEFLIYFQGNSAPDKSGLPSDRFSAERTGGSVSTLTIQRTQQEDSAVYLCASSPGQGKGEQYFGPGTRLTVT.

The chain joins TRBV27 to TRBJ2-1; D perhaps matches TRBD2 (5 bases). Germline CDR1 and CDR2: MNHEY and SMNVEV (reference sequence). The V end lost 3 bases, the J end lost 7 bases, and 10 bases lay between the germline ends. This CDR3 contains 13 residues. In nucleotides, the CDR3 is TGTGCCAGCAGTTTGAGGGTCGGTAATGAGCAGTTCTTC. The encoded protein is CASSLRVGNEQFF.

This chain connects TRBV3-1 (or the pseudogene TRBV3-2) to TRBJ1-5; TRBD1 matches at 10 bases. The ends lost 0 bases at V and 5 bases at J; junction bases unmatched: 16. CDR1 and CDR2 from the germline V gene are LGHDT and YNNKEL (reference sequence). CDR3 size: 20 residues. CDR3 sequence (DNA): TGTGCCAGCAGCCAAGATCCAGGAGGTGGCGGGACAGGGGTGGATCAGCCCCAGCATTTT. This sequence encodes CASSQDPGGGGTGVDQPQHF.

This chain uses TRBV2 with TRBJ2-1; 9 positions agree with TRBD2. The CDR3 runs to 17 residues. Germline CDR1 and CDR2: SNHLY and FYNNEI. J gave up 2 bases and V 0 bases, and 5 bases lay outside the gene matches. The chain's CDR3 is CASSEASGSLTYNEQFF. The CDR3 DNA sequence: TGTGCCAGCAGTGAAGCTAGCGGGAGTTTAACCTACAATGAGCAGTTCTTC.

The chain links TRBV13 to TRBJ1-6; 9 nucleotides line up with TRBD1. The CDR3 runs 15 residues. Germline V gene data show CDR1 as PRHDT and CDR2 as FYEKMQ (reference sequence). Trimming took 5 bases from V and 8 from J; bases not matched to a gene: 7. The DNA of the CDR3 is TGTGCCAGCAGCCTATCAGGGACAGGGTATTCACCCCTCCACTTT. Its translation: CASSLSGTGYSPLHF.

The J gene is TRBJ2-3, the V gene TRBV27; 11 nucleotides match TRBD1. Germline CDR1 and CDR2: MNHEY and SMNVEV (reference sequence). The CDR3 loop spans 17 amino acids. J was trimmed by 5 bases and V by 5 bases; bases with no gene match: 12. CDR3 region: CASSHRAGQGGLDTQYF. The DNA of the CDR3 is TGTGCCAGCAGTCACCGGGCGGGACAGGGGGGATTAGATACGCAGTATTTT.

The chain uses TRBV7-2 and TRBJ2-7, with D hard to call. The CDR3 is 13 residues long. V gave up 1 base and J gave up 5 bases, with 9 bases separating them. The germline V gene has CDR1 SGHTA and CDR2 FQGNSA. The CDR3 region has the DNA TGTGCCAGCAGCTTAGTGGGCTACCACGAGCAGTACTTC. It encodes CASSLVGYHEQYF.

This clone was found once. This chain links TRBV18 with TRBJ1-3; D not resolved. The CDR3 length is 16 residues. Trimming took off 1 base at V and 0 bases at J, with 10 bases between the two ends. Per the germline V gene, CDR1 is KGHSH and CDR2 is LQKENI. CDR3 protein: CASSPRGGISGNTIYF. In DNA form, the CDR3 reads TGTGCCAGCTCACCACGAGGCGGGATCTCTGGAAACACCATATATTTT.

V is TRBV7-6 and J is TRBJ1-5, with a possible D match to TRBD1 (6 bases). CDR3 size: 14 residues. V was pared by 1 base and J by 9 bases, with 13 bases between. Germline V lookup: CDR1 SGHVS, CDR2 FNYEAQ. CDR3 loop: CASSLERQGTPQHF. The CDR3 region has the DNA TGTGCCAGCAGCTTAGAGCGGCAGGGGACGCCCCAGCATTTT.

The genes are TRBV11-2 and TRBJ2-7; D perhaps matches TRBD1 (6 bases). Germline CDR1 reads SGHAT; CDR2 reads FQNNGV. The CDR3 length is 13 residues. V was clipped by 3 bases and J by 6 bases, with 12 bases between them. CDR3 loop: CASSFNRVGEQYF. The CDR3 bases are TGTGCCAGCAGCTTTAACAGGGTAGGCGAGCAGTACTTC.

The genes are TRBV3-1 (or the pseudogene TRBV3-2) and TRBJ2-1, with D possibly TRBD2 on 7 matching bases. CDR1 and CDR2 (germline): LGHDT, YNNKEL (reference sequence). CDR3 length: 14 residues. Trimming stripped 0 bases from V and 9 bases from J, with 12 bases between. Here the CDR3 reads CASSQDLRGGEQFF. CDR3 coding DNA: TGTGCCAGCAGCCAAGATTTGAGGGGGGGTGAGCAGTTCTTC.

CDR3 nucleotides: TGTGCCAGCAGTCTTGGGAGGGGCCTGTACCAAGAGACCCAGTACTTC. This gives the protein CASSLGRGLYQETQYF. V is TRBV5-8 and J is TRBJ2-5; 7 nucleotides match TRBD2. In germline, CDR1 is SGHTS, CDR2 YDEGEE. J lost 0 bases, V lost 5 bases, and 10 bases had no gene match. CDR3 length: 16 amino acids.

The chain carries TRBV28 and TRBJ2-7; TRBD2 aligns across 10 bases. This CDR3 spans 15 amino acids. Germline lookup yields CDR1 MDHEN and CDR2 SYDVKM. The ends lost 2 bases at V and 5 bases at J; junction bases unmatched: 6. The CDR3 reads CASSLELAGAHEQYF. The CDR3, as DNA: TGTGCCAGCAGTTTAGAGCTAGCGGGAGCCCACGAGCAGTACTTC.

The chain combines TRBV9 with TRBJ1-4; D is unresolved. The V gene's germline CDR1 is SGDLS and CDR2 YYNGEE. V lost 1 base, J lost 3 bases, and 7 bases lay in between. This CDR3 has 14 residues. CDR3 loop: CASSVTGANEKLFF. The CDR3 DNA reads as TGTGCCAGCAGCGTAACCGGAGCTAATGAAAAACTGTTTTTT.

The J gene is TRBJ2-1, the V gene TRBV11-3; D remains ambiguous. Germline V lookup: CDR1 SGHNT, CDR2 YENEEA. Trimming stripped 1 base from V and 5 bases from J, with 6 bases between. This CDR3 has 13 residues. CDR3 DNA: TGTGCCAGCAGCTTAGGACAACACAATGAGCAGTTCTTC. Translated, it gives CASSLGQHNEQFF. Drawing the rest from reference TRBV11-3 and TRBJ2-1, the complete variable domain is EAGVVQSPRYKIIEKKQPVAFWCNPISGHNTLYWYLQNLGQGPELLIRYENEEAVDDSQLPKDRFSAERLKGVDSTLKIQPAELGDSAVYLCASSLGQHNEQFFGPGTRLTVL.

This clone was seen once. This chain joins TRBV18 and TRBJ2-1; 8 nucleotides align to TRBD2. This CDR3 spans 17 amino acids. V lost 6 bases and J lost 8; bases outside the gene matches: 18. Germline V gene lookup returns CDR1 KGHSH and CDR2 LQKENI. CDR3 coding DNA: TGTGCCAGCTCTCCTTCGACTAGCGTCTTAACCCCAGATGAGCAGTTCTTC. Translation gives CASSPSTSVLTPDEQFF.

The J gene is TRBJ1-2, the V gene TRBV24-1, with unresolved D. This CDR3 is 13 amino acids long. CDR1 and CDR2 from the germline V gene are KGHDR and SFDVKD. Trimming stripped 2 bases from V and 6 bases from J, with 9 bases between. CDR3 loop: CATSDYSGDGYTF. As DNA, the CDR3 is TGTGCCACCAGTGATTATAGCGGCGATGGCTACACCTTC.

This chain links TRBV5-1 with TRBJ2-7; no clear D gene. Per germline, CDR1 SGHRS and CDR2 YFSETQ. V lost 1 base, J lost 2 bases, and 13 bases lay in between. This CDR3 has 15 residues. CDR3 protein: CASSLPWVSTYEQYF. CDR3 nucleotides: TGCGCCAGCAGCTTGCCTTGGGTTAGCACCTACGAGCAGTACTTC.

In regard to this clone: An end of the junction differs from the germline gene, which may be a read error. The chain joins TRBV9 to TRBJ2-5; TRBD2 might be the D (5 bases). Germline V gives CDR1 SGDLS, CDR2 YYNGEE. The CDR3 has 13 residues. The CDR3: CASSPGSGENQYF. The CDR3 DNA is TGTGCCAGCAGCCCCGGCTCTGGGGAGAACCAGTACTTC. Full variable domain (missing parts from reference TRBV9 and TRBJ2-5): DSGVTQTPKHLITATGQRVTLRCSPRSGDLSVYWYQQSLDQGLQFLIQYYNGEERAKGNILERFSAQQFPDLHSELNLSSLELGDSALYFCASSPGSGENQYFGPGTRLLVL.

V is TRBV30 and J is TRBJ2-2; 9 bases map to TRBD1. The germline gives CDR1 GTSNPN, CDR2 SVGIG (reference sequence). The ends lost 5 bases at V and 5 bases at J; junction bases unmatched: 3. CDR3 length equals 13 residues. CDR3 coding DNA: TGTGCCTGGTCACAGGGGGCGACCGGGGAGCTGTTTTTT. Its protein is CAWSQGATGELFF. The full variable domain, its missing parts supplied by reference TRBV30 and TRBJ2-2, is SQTIHQWPATLVQPVGSPLSLECTVEGTSNPNLYWYRQAAGRGLQLLFYSVGIGQISSEVPQNLSASRPQDRQFILSSKKLLLSDSGFYLCAWSQGATGELFFGEGSRLTVL.

The chain joins TRBV7-8 to TRBJ1-5; 9 bases line up with TRBD1. The CDR3 is 15 residues long. V gave up 1 base and J gave up 7 bases; unmatched junction bases: 5. Germline CDR1 reads SGHVS; CDR2 reads FQNEAQ. Here the CDR3 reads CASSLGGGQGQPQHF. CDR3 DNA sequence: TGTGCCAGCAGCTTAGGAGGGGGACAGGGACAGCCCCAGCATTTT.

V gene TRBV11-2 combines with J gene TRBJ2-7; D may be TRBD2 (5 bases). CDR1 is SGHAT, CDR2 FQNNGV, per germline. CDR3 length equals 14 residues. V was trimmed by 3 bases and J by 7 bases, leaving 16 bases between them. The CDR3 coding sequence is TGTGCCAGCAGCTTGGAGAGGAGCGAGGGAGAGCAGTACTTC. This encodes CASSLERSEGEQYF.

The V gene is TRBV5-4, the J gene TRBJ1-1; D gene unclear. CDR1 is SGHNT, CDR2 YYREEE, per germline (reference sequence). The germline V and J ends were trimmed by 4 bases and 1 base, with 8 bases remaining between them. This CDR3 comprises 13 residues. The CDR3 sequence is CASSVRGNTEAFF. The CDR3 DNA follows: TGTGCCAGCAGCGTGCGGGGGAACACTGAAGCTTTCTTT.

This rearrangement joins TRBV7-2 to TRBJ2-1; TRBD2 matches at 10 bases. V shed 0 bases, J shed 9 bases, and the junction held 11 bases outside the gene matches. Germline V CDR1 and CDR2: SGHTA, FQGNSA. The CDR3 is 17 residues long. The CDR3 reads CASSLALVSGGASEQFF. CDR3 nucleotides: TGTGCCAGCAGCTTAGCGCTTGTAAGCGGGGGGGCAAGTGAGCAGTTCTTC. Drawing the rest from reference TRBV7-2 and TRBJ2-1, the complete variable domain is GAGVSQSPSNKVTEKGKDVELRCDPISGHTALYWYRQSLGQGLEFLIYFQGNSAPDKSGLPSDRFSAERTGGSVSTLTIQRTQQEDSAVYLCASSLALVSGGASEQFFGPGTRLTVL.

The rearrangement links TRBV21-1 to TRBJ1-4; whether TRBD1, the table's D call, matches the DNA was not checked. TRBV21-1 constitutes a pseudogene. The CDR3 totals 18 residues. CDR3 coding DNA: TGTGCCAGCAGCAATCATTCGGGACAGCAAGACTTAGAAGGAAAACTGTTTTTT. Amino acids: CASSNHSGQQDLEGKLFF.

The J gene is TRBJ1-2, the V gene TRBV4-3, with D perhaps TRBD1 (5 bases). Per the germline V gene, CDR1 is LGHNA and CDR2 is YSLEER. CDR3 length: 15 amino acids. Trimming removed 1 base at V and 3 bases at J, with 12 bases between. The CDR3 here is CASSQGPGVDYGYTF. The CDR3 nucleotides are TGCGCCAGCAGCCAAGGTCCGGGGGTAGACTATGGCTACACCTTC.

The chain employs TRBV3-1 (or the pseudogene TRBV3-2) and TRBJ2-5; 12 bases map to TRBD2. The CDR3 length is 17 residues. The V gene end was trimmed by 0 bases and the J gene end by 5 bases; junction bases not matched to a gene: 7. Germline values: CDR1 LGHDT, CDR2 YNNKEL (reference sequence). CDR3 sequence: CASSQDGLAGGRETQYF. Written as DNA, the CDR3 is TGTGCCAGCAGCCAAGATGGGCTAGCGGGGGGGCGGGAGACCCAGTACTTC.